This is a list of T cell receptor beta chains from one sample in a study of T cells in Graves' hyperthyroidism and ophthalmopathy. TCRdb used MiXCR to reprocess the multiplex PCR reads, holding one entry per CDR3 protein. Of about 420,000 distinct CDR3 sequences listed, more than 15% are singletons. Sequencing used blood. These receptors were collected from a woman younger than 30 with Graves' hyperthyroidism. The CDR3 runs from the conserved cysteine through the conserved F or W. D genes are given only for firm matches. A clone size is listed for some rows: how often the clone was seen (once, few, many), or a class if it is expanded.

>TRBD1|TRBJ2-5|-|TRBV19
CASSIDLTGTGKETQYF
TGTGCCAGTAGTATCGACCTGACCGGGACAGGGAAAGAGACCCAGTACTTC
>TRBD2|TRBJ2-3|-|TRBV20-1
CSASFGLAADTQYF
TGCAGTGCTAGCTTCGGACTAGCGGCAGATACGCAGTATTTT
>-|TRBJ1-1|many|TRBV6-2/TRBV6-3
CASRNNILNTEAFF
TGTGCCAGCAGGAACAACATACTCAACACTGAAGCTTTCTTT
>-|TRBJ2-7|many|TRBV28
CASSQPTVSGQYF
TGTGCCAGCAGTCAACCGACCGTCTCAGGGCAGTACTTC
>-|TRBJ1-3|many|TRBV11-2
CASSSTRGSGNTIYF
TGTGCCAGCAGCTCGACCAGGGGCTCTGGAAACACCATATATTTT
>-|TRBJ2-2|many|TRBV28
CASSFMGNTGELFF
TGTGCCAGCAGTTTCATGGGAAACACCGGGGAGCTGTTTTTT
>TRBD1|TRBJ2-3|many|TRBV11-2
CASSKRPLDRITDTQYF
TGTGCCAGCAGCAAACGACCCTTGGACAGGATCACAGATACGCAGTATTTT
>TRBD2|TRBJ2-3|few|TRBV11-1
CASSFMGRGASTDTQYF
TGTGCCAGCAGCTTCATGGGGCGGGGGGCCTCCACAGATACGCAGTATTTT
>-|TRBJ1-4|few|TRBV19
CASSPHRDEKLFF
TGTGCCAGTAGCCCACATCGGGATGAAAAACTGTTTTTT
>-|TRBJ2-2|once|TRBV19
CASNLIGARNTGELFF
TGTGCCAGTAACCTTATAGGGGCGCGTAACACCGGGGAGCTGTTTTTT
>-|TRBJ1-1|-|TRBV4-2
CASSLLRGAGTEAFF
TGTGCCAGCAGCCTTCTGCGAGGAGCAGGCACTGAAGCTTTCTTT